This TCR beta chain emerged from a study of early T cells in non-severe SARS-CoV-2 infection. The study's findings and limits: VDJdb-based matching was biased toward anti-spike CD8 responses and missed private and CD4 specificities.

Germline V gives CDR1 KGHSH, CDR2 LQKENI. The CDR3 is 18 residues long. V dropped 1 base and J dropped 0; count of bases not matched to a gene: 9. In TCRdb, the 5' RACE reads were re-called with MiXCR into one record per CDR3 protein. There are fewer than 20,000 distinct CDR3 sequences in the sample; under 6.5% occur only once, and 6.3% lies in the top ten. In this sample, this clonotype turned up many times. Antigen specificity is unknown. The chain carries TRBV18 and TRBJ2-3, with 8 bases matching TRBD2. The sequenced sample was whole blood. The TCR comes from an adult who was a healthcare worker with PCR-confirmed SARS-CoV-2 infection or an uninfected control (not recorded which). This chain's CDR3 is CASSPLSGRRASTDTQYF. As DNA, the CDR3 is TGTGCCAGCTCACCACTCAGCGGGAGACGAGCCAGCACAGATACGCAGTATTTT.